These 4 T cell receptor beta chains were all obtained from the same sample, sequenced in a study of control samples from healthy donors and cancer patients. Data came from immunoSEQ multiplex PCR; TCRdb stores just in-frame clones and leaves some out. The data show 120,000 or so clones, more than 75% seen once. Sequencing used blood. These receptor sequences come from a man aged 25-45 years in good health.

The chain combines TRBV5-1 with TRBJ1-4; D might be TRBD1 (6 bases). Per the germline V gene, CDR1 is SGHRS and CDR2 is YFSETQ. Trimming shortened V by 1 base and J by 1 base, and 11 bases separated the two germline ends. The CDR3 length is 16 residues. Written as DNA, the CDR3 is TGCGCCAGCAGCTTGACAGGGAGGGGAACTAATGAAAAACTGTTTTTT. This sequence encodes CASSLTGRGTNEKLFF. Full variable domain (rest looked up from reference TRBV5-1 and TRBJ1-4): KAGVTQTPRYLIKTRGQQVTLSCSPISGHRSVSWYQQTPGQGLQFLFEYFSETQRNKGNFPGRFSGRQFSNSRSEMNVSTLELGDSALYLCASSLTGRGTNEKLFFGSGTQLSVL.

This chain uses TRBV7-3 with TRBJ2-1; D is undetermined. The V end lost 3 bases, the J end lost 12 bases, and 18 bases lay between the germline ends. The germline V gene has CDR1 SGHTA and CDR2 FQGTGA. The CDR3 is made up of 14 amino acids. The CDR3 sequence: CASSFGSGQAVQFF. In DNA, the CDR3 is TGTGCCAGCAGCTTTGGATCAGGTCAGGCGGTGCAGTTCTTC.

Comment on this clone: Other DNA sequences in this sample translate to the same CDR3. V gene TRBV3-1 (or the pseudogene TRBV3-2) combines with J gene TRBJ2-7, with D maybe TRBD2 (6 bases). The V gene's germline CDR1 is LGHDT and CDR2 YNNKEL (reference sequence). The CDR3 contains 13 residues. V lost 1 base to trimming and J lost 2 bases, with 6 bases between them. DNA for the CDR3: TGTGCCAGCAGCCAAGGCGGGGCCTACGAGCAGTACTTC. Amino acids: CASSQGGAYEQYF.

The chain links TRBV5-1 to TRBJ1-5; D might be TRBD1 (5 bases). Germline assignment: CDR1 SGHRS and CDR2 YFSETQ. The CDR3 loop spans 15 amino acids. V lost 0 bases and J lost 5, with 12 bases in between. CDR3 DNA: TGCGCCAGCAGCTTGGAGGGGACCAGGGATCAGCCCCAGCATTTT. It is translated as CASSLEGTRDQPQHF.